What follows are 24 T cell receptor beta chains derived from one specimen sequenced in a study of T cell responses to AZD1222 COVID-19 vaccine. Here immunoSEQ multiplex PCR was the method, and the copy in TCRdb shows in-frame clones only, minus some. This table holds tens of thousands of clones, around 92% found once. The sample was peripheral blood, taken on day 0 of MenACWY control vaccination. Source of these receptors: an adult in good health.

The chain links TRBV7-8 to TRBJ1-1; D is undetermined. V was clipped by 1 base and J by 1 base, with 16 bases between them. The CDR3 is 17 amino acids. Looked up from germline, CDR1 is SGHVS and CDR2 is FQNEAQ. The CDR3 reads CASSLGDGGYTNTEAFF. In DNA form, the CDR3 reads TGTGCCAGCAGCTTAGGTGACGGTGGCTATACGAACACTGAAGCTTTCTTT.

The rearrangement joins TRBV30 to TRBJ1-5; unclear D gene. This CDR3 comprises 14 residues. V shed 2 bases and J shed 0 bases, with 8 bases lying between them. Germline CDR1 and CDR2: GTSNPN and SVGIG (reference sequence). This CDR3 is CAWSPDYSNQPQHF. The CDR3 nucleotides read TGTGCCTGGAGTCCCGATTATAGCAATCAGCCCCAGCATTTT.

The rearrangement joins TRBV10-2 to TRBJ2-7; 9 nucleotides match TRBD2. V dropped 7 bases and J dropped 7; count of bases not matched to a gene: 8. The CDR3 totals 13 residues. Germline CDR1 reads WSHSY; CDR2 reads SAAADI. CDR3 loop: CASMAGGLGEQYF. In DNA, the CDR3 is TGCGCCAGCATGGCGGGGGGGCTTGGTGAGCAGTACTTC.

The gene calls are TRBV12-3 or TRBV12-4 and TRBJ2-7; D tentatively fits TRBD1 or TRBD2 (5 bases each). With 6 bases removed from V and 2 bases from J, the gap between germline ends came to 11 bases. This CDR3 comprises 13 residues. The DNA of the CDR3 is TGTGCCAGCAGCCGGGACGTTGCCTACGAGCAGTACTTC. It encodes CASSRDVAYEQYF.

This chain links TRBV6-2 or TRBV6-3 with TRBJ1-5; D not resolved. The ends were cut back, 5 bases at V and 3 bases at J, with 11 bases in the middle. Germline V gene sequence: CDR1 MNHEY, CDR2 SVGEGT. This CDR3 contains 14 residues. The DNA for the CDR3 is TGTGCCAGCAGTCGGAGGGCCGACAATCAGCCCCAGCATTTT. Translation gives CASSRRADNQPQHF.

The table lists this clone with a few counts. This chain links TRBV4-3 with TRBJ2-3, with 7 bases matching TRBD2. The germline gives CDR1 LGHNA, CDR2 YSLEER. CDR3 length: 16 residues. The trim removed 0 bases at V and 1 base at J, leaving 4 bases unmatched. The CDR3 spells CASSQDIRGGTDTQYF. In DNA form, the CDR3 reads TGCGCCAGCAGCCAAGATATCCGGGGGGGCACAGATACGCAGTATTTT.

The chain has TRBV19 and TRBJ1-1; tentatively, D is TRBD1 (5 bases). Germline V gene sequence: CDR1 LNHDA, CDR2 SQIVND (reference sequence). CDR3 length: 15 residues. Trimming pared 8 bases from V and 1 base from J, leaving 17 bases between. DNA for the CDR3: TGTGCCAGTGGACCCGAAATCGACAGGAACACTGAAGCTTTCTTT. This encodes CASGPEIDRNTEAFF.

This clone appeared once. The rearrangement links TRBV2 to TRBJ2-7; D possibly corresponds to TRBD2 (5 bases). This CDR3 region has 13 residues. The V end was cut by 6 bases, the J end by 6 bases, with 15 bases between. Looked up from germline, CDR1 is SNHLY and CDR2 is FYNNEI. CDR3 in amino acids: CASSPGLEPEQYF. The CDR3 bases are TGTGCCAGCAGCCCAGGACTTGAACCCGAGCAGTACTTC.

The J gene is TRBJ1-5, the V gene TRBV29-1, with TRBD1 identical over 7 bases. Trimming cost V 5 bases and J 2 bases; bases outside gene matches: 6. The germline V gene has CDR1 SQVTM and CDR2 ANQGSEA. The CDR3 extends over 14 amino acids. Written as DNA, the CDR3 is TGCAGCGTTACTACAGGGGAGCGCAATCAGCCCCAGCATTTT. This codes for CSVTTGERNQPQHF. Complete variable domain (other parts from reference TRBV29-1 and TRBJ1-5): SAVISQKPSRDICQRGTSLTIQCQVDSQVTMMFWYRQQPGQSLTLIATANQGSEATYESGFVIDKFPISRPNLTFSTLTVSNMSPEDSSIYLCSVTTGERNQPQHFGDGTRLSIL.

This rearrangement joins TRBV6-5 to TRBJ2-1, with TRBD2 identical over 16 bases. The CDR3 contains 16 residues. The ends lost 0 bases at V and 8 bases at J; junction bases unmatched: 1. Germline V gene sequence: CDR1 MNHEY, CDR2 SVGAGI. CDR3 nucleotides: TGTGCCAGCAGTTACTCGGGACTAGCGGGGGGGCATGAGCAGTTCTTC. It encodes CASSYSGLAGGHEQFF.

The chain couples TRBV12-3 or TRBV12-4 to TRBJ1-5; 8 bases are a match to TRBD1. This CDR3 region has 13 residues. Trimming removed 6 bases from V and 5 bases from J; junction bases left unmatched: 3. The CDR3 loop reads CASRTGEDQPQHF. The CDR3 nucleotides read TGTGCCAGCAGGACAGGGGAGGATCAGCCCCAGCATTTT.

The chain couples TRBV4-1 to TRBJ1-3; TRBD1 matches at 7 bases. Germline CDR1 reads MGHRA; CDR2 reads YSYEKL. V was clipped by 4 bases and J by 2 bases; unmatched bases: 5. The CDR3 is made up of 15 amino acids. Written as DNA, the CDR3 is TGCGCCAGCAGCCTTCAGACAGGGACTGGAAACACCATATATTTT. Translation gives CASSLQTGTGNTIYF.

The chain is built from TRBV9 and TRBJ2-1; D not resolved. V shed 0 bases and J shed 0 bases, with 7 bases lying between them. Germline V gene lookup returns CDR1 SGDLS and CDR2 YYNGEE. The CDR3 runs to 15 residues. CDR3 sequence reads: CASSVGIRSYNEQFF. The CDR3 DNA sequence: TGTGCCAGCAGCGTAGGCATCCGCTCCTACAATGAGCAGTTCTTC.

The V gene is TRBV19, the J gene TRBJ2-7; the match to TRBD1 covers 10 bases. Germline assignment: CDR1 LNHDA and CDR2 SQIVND (reference sequence). The V segment lost 5 bases and the J segment 4 bases; nucleotides outside the gene matches: 5. The CDR3 totals 14 residues. The DNA for the CDR3 is TGTGCCAGTAGTGCGCGGGGACAGGGGTACGAGCAGTACTTC. Protein: CASSARGQGYEQYF.

V usage is TRBV7-2 and J usage is TRBJ2-3, with TRBD1 identical over 7 bases. The germline CDR1 and CDR2 sequences are SGHTA and FQGNSA. There are 15 residues in the CDR3. Trimming cost V 7 bases and J 3 bases; bases outside gene matches: 10. The CDR3 spells CASTVAPGQTDTQYF. The CDR3 region has the DNA TGTGCCAGCACCGTCGCCCCGGGACAGACAGATACGCAGTATTTT.

A few counts support this clone. The chain couples TRBV7-2 to TRBJ2-7; the D is unclear. Germline V gene sequence: CDR1 SGHTA, CDR2 FQGNSA. CDR3 length: 15 amino acids. V shed 7 bases and J shed 1 base, with 17 bases lying between them. In nucleotides, the CDR3 is TGTGCCAGCACTTCTATTCGGGCACAGTCCTACGAGCAGTACTTC. Protein sequence: CASTSIRAQSYEQYF.

This clone was seen a handful of times. The chain has TRBV4-3 and TRBJ1-1; tentative D call: TRBD1 (6 bases). Deletions cut 0 bases from V and 3 bases from J, with 17 bases between. Per germline, CDR1 LGHNA and CDR2 YSLEER. This CDR3 is 17 amino acids long. In DNA, the CDR3 is TGCGCCAGCAGCCAAGACCATGCAGGGGCTAGGTACACTGAAGCTTTCTTT. Translating gives CASSQDHAGARYTEAFF.

V gene TRBV27 combines with J gene TRBJ1-1; D not resolved. The CDR3 sequence is 14 residues long. Germline CDR1 is MNHEY and CDR2 is SMNVEV (reference sequence). Trimming cost V 5 bases and J 4 bases, with 14 bases left between them. CDR3 DNA sequence: TGTGCCAGCAGTGTCCTGGGGTTGGGCACTGAAGCTTTCTTT. Translated: CASSVLGLGTEAFF.

This clone was recorded once. The chain joins TRBV24-1 to TRBJ1-2; a possible D gene is TRBD1 (6 bases). This CDR3 spans 14 amino acids. CDR1 and CDR2 (germline): KGHDR, SFDVKD. V lost 10 bases, J lost 2 bases, and 16 bases lay in between. The CDR3 DNA reads TGTGCCACACAAGACGGGGGCAGGAACTATGGCTACACCTTC. It is translated as CATQDGGRNYGYTF.

The chain recombines TRBV5-1 with TRBJ2-3; D may be TRBD1 (6 bases). This CDR3 has 15 residues. V was clipped by 3 bases and J by 1 base, with 12 bases between them. The germline CDR1 and CDR2 sequences are SGHRS and YFSETQ. The CDR3 sequence: CASSSPGQGTDTQYF. The CDR3 bases are TGCGCCAGCAGCTCCCCGGGACAAGGCACAGATACGCAGTATTTT.

The chain combines TRBV29-1 with TRBJ1-5; D remains ambiguous. With 4 bases removed from V and 6 bases from J, the gap between germline ends came to 7 bases. Per the germline V gene, CDR1 is SQVTM and CDR2 is ANQGSEA. The length of the CDR3 is 11 residues. In DNA form, the CDR3 reads TGCAGCGTTGGTGAGGGTCAGCCCCAGCATTTT. Amino acids: CSVGEGQPQHF.

The J gene is TRBJ1-5, the V gene TRBV18, with a tentative D call TRBD1 (5 bases). The V and J ends lost 3 bases and 4 bases respectively, with 16 bases between them. CDR1 is KGHSH and CDR2 is LQKENI in the germline V gene. The CDR3 has 16 amino acids. The CDR3 sequence: CASSPRLGEGNQPQHF. DNA for the CDR3: TGTGCCAGCTCACCGCGATTGGGCGAGGGGAATCAGCCCCAGCATTTT.

This clone was seen once. V is TRBV2 and J is TRBJ1-5, with D possibly being TRBD1 (6 bases). The CDR3 covers 14 residues. Trimming removed 5 bases at V and 0 bases at J, with 8 bases between. Germline assignment: CDR1 SNHLY and CDR2 FYNNEI. The CDR3 region is CASSRQASNQPQHF. The CDR3 DNA reads TGTGCCAGCAGTCGACAGGCTAGCAATCAGCCCCAGCATTTT. The complete variable domain, with remaining parts taken from reference TRBV2 and TRBJ1-5, reads EPEVTQTPSHQVTQMGQEVILRCVPISNHLYFYWYRQILGQKVEFLVSFYNNEISEKSEIFDDQFSVERPDGSNFTLKIRSTKLEDSAMYFCASSRQASNQPQHFGDGTRLSIL.

V gene TRBV5-1 combines with J gene TRBJ1-1; D perhaps matches TRBD1 (6 bases). Per germline, CDR1 SGHRS and CDR2 YFSETQ. The CDR3 sequence is 14 residues long. V dropped 4 bases and J dropped 1 base, with 11 bases sitting between them. This chain's CDR3 is CASSLQTGNTEAFF. CDR3 bases: TGCGCCAGCAGCCTTCAGACAGGGAACACTGAAGCTTTCTTT.